This T cell receptor beta chain was sequenced during a study of PD-1 blockade in classical Hodgkin lymphoma (dated by TCRdb to about 2020). Looking at the study overall: Nivolumab dosing was 3 mg/kg intravenously every 2 weeks, continuing until either disease progression or unacceptable toxicity. To define a peripheral blood immune signature of response to PD-1 blockade in classical Hodgkin lymphoma, the study combined TCR beta sequencing with CyTOF. The study at large found these results: The study was restricted to a single clinical trial cohort, and the causes of repertoire differences, possibly disease activity or prior therapy, were left undefined. Baseline diversity similar to that of newly diagnosed patients was observed in trial patients achieving complete response, whereas significantly lower diversity was observed in partial responders and progressors. Lower diversity was observed in patients in whom nivolumab was started less than 1 year after ASCT, and these patients were excluded from later analyses so that confounding by immune reconstitution would be avoided. Baseline TCR diversity was reported as lower in newly diagnosed patients than in healthy donors, and lower still in relapsed/refractory patients. By C4D1, a significant rise was seen in CD4+ TCR diversity but not in CD8+ TCR diversity (p=0.0027 vs p=0.16), and the rise was most apparent among complete responders (p=0.02).

The Qiagen DNeasy kit was used to extract genomic DNA both from unsorted PBMCs and from the negatively selected CD4+ and CD8+ fractions. Using primers that anneal to V and J segments, immunoSEQ multiplex PCR amplified the TCR beta CDR3 regions. A synthetic immune receptor repertoire was used to minimize amplification bias, and any remaining bias was removed computationally after sequencing. The paper's processing steps were these. Custom Python scripts were used to quantify repertoire diversity as the Shannon entropy index. Unsorted, CD4+ and CD8+ repertoires were analyzed separately, except in combined analyses where CD4+ and CD8+ sequences were merged in silico. Clonal expansion was defined as a frequency increase of at least 2-fold after treatment compared with C1D1, and clones undetected at baseline were assigned a pseudocount of 0.5. Clones with 0 or 1 copy at C1D1 were defined as singleton clones, while clones with 2 or more copies were defined as non-singleton clones. Clones expanded in unsorted samples were annotated as CD4+, CD8+ or unknown by matching protein sequences in sorted samples from the same patient. Wilcoxon tests were applied to paired samples to test diversity changes from C1D1 to C4D1. The immuneACCESS repertoire file appears here via TCRdb, limited to in-frame rearrangements. These files lack a portion of the clones; in checked studies, under half of the deficit traces to unresolved V genes, and the cause of the others is not known. V, J and clone size are taken as reported in that table, and D and trimming were inferred from the DNA itself. In this sample the table shows approximately 160,000 clones, 78% of which occur a single time. The ten largest clones capture roughly 9.8% of the sample.

Of note for this clone: The specificity of this receptor is unknown. Base qualities are not provided; no much larger clone lies one nucleotide away.

Explained via the paper, the time point label denotes: cycle 2 day 1 (C2D1) of nivolumab. Relapse after autologous stem cell transplantation had occurred in all trial patients, and cohorts A, B and C were distinguished by prior brentuximab vedotin exposure. The trial cohort was composed of under 70 patients with relapsed/refractory classical Hodgkin lymphoma, for whom complete response, partial response or progressive disease was recorded as best overall response. In the multi-cohort phase II CheckMate 205 trial, trial patients received single-agent nivolumab. Best overall response was determined by an independent review committee according to the 2007 International Working Group response criteria. Trial PBMCs were obtained immediately prior to nivolumab initiation (C1D1) and on therapy at cycle 2 day 1 and cycle 4 day 1. After peripheral blood was drawn into 8 mL Vacutainer Cell Preparation Tubes, PBMCs were isolated by centrifugation and then cryopreserved.

The CDR3 covers 14 residues, taking in both the cysteine and the phenylalanine. This entry keeps only the CDR3 DNA: 42 bases, framed from base 1. The germline V gene gives CDR1 as SGHAT and CDR2 as FQNNGV. The V end loses 4 bases and the J end loses 5 bases, and a stretch of 14 bases separates them. The chain links TRBV11-2 with TRBJ2-5; TRBD1 could be the D gene, as 6 bases match. Sequencing was performed on peripheral blood mononuclear cells (PBMCs), taken before the second cycle of nivolumab. This receptor was taken from a human donor with classical Hodgkin lymphoma. The DNA reads TGTGCCAGCAGCTACAGGGTAGAAGGGGAGACCCAGTACTTC. This translates into CASSYRVEGETQYF.